This T cell receptor beta chain appears in the sequencing data of a study of CD8 T cells in Susac syndrome. On this clonotype: Its antigen is not known.

Germline V CDR1 and CDR2: LGHDT, YNNKEL (reference sequence). V was pared by 2 bases and J by 5 bases, with 13 bases of the junction left unmatched. This CDR3 comprises 19 residues. Broader study findings: Among people with Susac, CD8+ clonal expansion was greatest in TEMRA cells and active patients.

Reverse transcription of about 0.5 to 1 ug RNA used random hexamers. TCRdb reprocessed the immunoSEQ multiplex PCR reads with MiXCR, giving one entry per CDR3 protein. The profile shows around 200,000 distinct CDR3 sequences, 95% of them singletons. In Susac syndrome patients, recently defined diagnostic criteria for definite or probable disease were met. The V gene is TRBV3-1, the J gene TRBJ2-7; 15 bases align to TRBD2. The TCR originated in a human donor with Susac syndrome. The source material was CD8+ T cells from PBMCs. The chain's CDR3 is CASSQSIAGTSGRPHEQYF. Written as DNA, the CDR3 is TGTGCCAGCAGCCAATCAATCGCCGGGACTAGCGGGAGGCCCCACGAGCAGTACTTC.